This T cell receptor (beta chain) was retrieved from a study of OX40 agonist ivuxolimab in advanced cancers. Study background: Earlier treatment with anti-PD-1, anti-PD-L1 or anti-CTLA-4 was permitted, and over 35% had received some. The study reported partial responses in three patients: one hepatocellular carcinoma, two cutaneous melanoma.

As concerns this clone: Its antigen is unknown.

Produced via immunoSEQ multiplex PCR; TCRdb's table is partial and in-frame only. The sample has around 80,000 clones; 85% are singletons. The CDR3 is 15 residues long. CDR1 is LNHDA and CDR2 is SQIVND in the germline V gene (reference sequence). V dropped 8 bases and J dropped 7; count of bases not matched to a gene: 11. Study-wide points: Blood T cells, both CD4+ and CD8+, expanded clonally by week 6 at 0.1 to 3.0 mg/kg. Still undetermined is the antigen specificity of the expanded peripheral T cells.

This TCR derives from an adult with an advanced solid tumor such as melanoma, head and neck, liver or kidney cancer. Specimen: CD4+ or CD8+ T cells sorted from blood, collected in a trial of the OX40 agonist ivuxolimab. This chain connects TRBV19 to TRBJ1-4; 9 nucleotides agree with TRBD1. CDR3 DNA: TGTGCCAGTCGGTACAGGGGGCGAGGTGGTGAAAAACTGTTTTTT. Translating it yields CASRYRGRGGEKLFF.